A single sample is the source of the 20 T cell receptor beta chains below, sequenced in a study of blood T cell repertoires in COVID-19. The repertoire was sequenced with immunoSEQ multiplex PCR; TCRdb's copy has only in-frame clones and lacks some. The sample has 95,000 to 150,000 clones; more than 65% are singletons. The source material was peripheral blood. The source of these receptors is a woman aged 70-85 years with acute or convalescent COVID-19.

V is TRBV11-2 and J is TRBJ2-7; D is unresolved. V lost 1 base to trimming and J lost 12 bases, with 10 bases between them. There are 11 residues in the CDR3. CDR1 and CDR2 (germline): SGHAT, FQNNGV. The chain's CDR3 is CASSLGWAPYF. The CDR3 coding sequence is TGTGCCAGCAGCTTAGGGTGGGCTCCGTACTTC.

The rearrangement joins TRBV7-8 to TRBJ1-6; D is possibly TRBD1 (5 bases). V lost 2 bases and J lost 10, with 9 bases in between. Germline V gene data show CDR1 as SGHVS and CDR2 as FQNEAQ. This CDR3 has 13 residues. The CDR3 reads CASSLPGRSPLHF. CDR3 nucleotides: TGTGCCAGCAGCTTACCAGGGCGATCACCCCTCCACTTT.

The CDR3 spells CASSQDIRDRVTYNEQFF. The CDR3 DNA follows: TGCGCCAGCAGCCAAGATATCCGGGACAGGGTGACCTACAATGAGCAGTTCTTC. This chain links TRBV4-1 with TRBJ2-1; TRBD1 agrees at 9 bases. CDR3 length: 18 amino acids. From germline, CDR1 is MGHRA and CDR2 YSYEKL. J lost 2 bases, V lost 0 bases, and 8 bases had no gene match.

The CDR3 DNA reads TGTGCCAGCAGTGAGCGGGGAAACTCCTACGAGCAGTACTTC. Encoded protein: CASSERGNSYEQYF. V gene TRBV6-1 combines with J gene TRBJ2-7; TRBD2 is a possible D gene (6 bases). The CDR3 runs 14 residues. Trimming left V 3 bases short and J 0 bases short, with 9 bases between. The germline V gene has CDR1 MNHNS and CDR2 SASEGT.

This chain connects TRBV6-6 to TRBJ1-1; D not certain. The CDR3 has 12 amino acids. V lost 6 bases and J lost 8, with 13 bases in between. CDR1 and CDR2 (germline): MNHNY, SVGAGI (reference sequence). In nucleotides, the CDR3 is TGTGCCAGCAGCCAGGAGGCTAGGGAAGCTTTCTTT. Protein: CASSQEAREAFF.

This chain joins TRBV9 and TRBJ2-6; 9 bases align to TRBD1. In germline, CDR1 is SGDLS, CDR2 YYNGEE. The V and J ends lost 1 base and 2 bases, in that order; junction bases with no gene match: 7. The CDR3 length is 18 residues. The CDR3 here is CASSVSDRGYPGANVLTF. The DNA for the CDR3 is TGTGCCAGCAGCGTAAGTGACAGGGGGTATCCTGGGGCCAACGTCCTGACTTTC. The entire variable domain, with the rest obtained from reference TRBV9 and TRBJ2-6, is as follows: DSGVTQTPKHLITATGQRVTLRCSPRSGDLSVYWYQQSLDQGLQFLIQYYNGEERAKGNILERFSAQQFPDLHSELNLSSLELGDSALYFCASSVSDRGYPGANVLTFGAGSRLTVL.

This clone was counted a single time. This chain's CDR3 is CASSSVSGRAFNNEQFF. The DNA of the CDR3 is TGTGCCAGCAGTTCGGTTAGCGGGAGGGCTTTCAACAATGAGCAGTTCTTC. The chain joins TRBV6-2 or TRBV6-3 to TRBJ2-1, with 11 bases fitting TRBD2. V gave up 4 bases and J gave up 5 bases; unmatched junction bases: 10. The germline V gene encodes CDR1 MNHEY and CDR2 SVGEGT. The CDR3 spans 17 residues.

CDR3 in amino acids: CASSFDRNYGYTF. The CDR3, as DNA: TGTGCCAGCAGCTTCGACAGGAACTATGGCTACACCTTC. The gene calls are TRBV7-2 and TRBJ1-2, with a weak D call TRBD1 (6 bases). V was pared by 3 bases and J by 2 bases, with 7 bases between. This CDR3 spans 13 amino acids. Germline CDR1 reads SGHTA; CDR2 reads FQGNSA. Filled out from reference TRBV7-2 and TRBJ1-2, the complete variable domain reads GAGVSQSPSNKVTEKGKDVELRCDPISGHTALYWYRQSLGQGLEFLIYFQGNSAPDKSGLPSDRFSAERTGGSVSTLTIQRTQQEDSAVYLCASSFDRNYGYTFGSGTRLTVV.

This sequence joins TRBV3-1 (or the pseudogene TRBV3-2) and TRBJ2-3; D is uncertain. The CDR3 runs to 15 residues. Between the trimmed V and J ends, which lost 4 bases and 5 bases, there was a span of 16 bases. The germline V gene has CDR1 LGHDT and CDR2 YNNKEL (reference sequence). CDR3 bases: TGTGCCAGCAGCCCTCAACTCCTCACGGGAGATACGCAGTATTTT. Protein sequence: CASSPQLLTGDTQYF.

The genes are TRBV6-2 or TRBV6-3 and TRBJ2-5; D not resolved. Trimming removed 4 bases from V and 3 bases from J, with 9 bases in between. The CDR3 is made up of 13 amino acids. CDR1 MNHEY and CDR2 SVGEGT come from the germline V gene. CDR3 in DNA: TGTGCCAGCAGTTTTCACAACGAAGAGACCCAGTACTTC. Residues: CASSFHNEETQYF.

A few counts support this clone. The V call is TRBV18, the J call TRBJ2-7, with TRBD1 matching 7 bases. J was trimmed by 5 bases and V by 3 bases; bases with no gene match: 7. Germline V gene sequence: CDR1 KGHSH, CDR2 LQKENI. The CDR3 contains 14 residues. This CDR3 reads CASSPWTGENEQYF. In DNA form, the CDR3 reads TGTGCCAGCTCACCCTGGACAGGTGAGAACGAGCAGTACTTC.

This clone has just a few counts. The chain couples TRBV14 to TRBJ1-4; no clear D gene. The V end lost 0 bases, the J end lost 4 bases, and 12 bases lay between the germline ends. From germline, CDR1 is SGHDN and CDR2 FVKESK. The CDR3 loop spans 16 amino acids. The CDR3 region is CASSQDVGRSNEKLFF. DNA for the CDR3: TGTGCCAGCAGCCAAGACGTGGGCAGAAGTAATGAAAAACTGTTTTTT.

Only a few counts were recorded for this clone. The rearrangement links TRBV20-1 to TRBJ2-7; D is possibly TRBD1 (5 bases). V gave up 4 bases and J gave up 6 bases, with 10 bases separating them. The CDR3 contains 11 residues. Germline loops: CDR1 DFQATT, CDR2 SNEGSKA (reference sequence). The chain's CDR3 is CSATDRAEQYF. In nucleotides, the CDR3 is TGCAGTGCTACCGACAGAGCCGAGCAGTACTTC.

CDR3 in DNA: TGTGCCAGCAGCTTAGGCGGGGCGATGGAGACCCAGTACTTC. Protein: CASSLGGAMETQYF. The chain couples TRBV11-3 to TRBJ2-5, with D maybe TRBD2 (6 bases). Germline values: CDR1 SGHNT, CDR2 YENEEA. The CDR3 has 14 amino acids. V lost 1 base to trimming and J lost 5 bases, with 11 bases between them.

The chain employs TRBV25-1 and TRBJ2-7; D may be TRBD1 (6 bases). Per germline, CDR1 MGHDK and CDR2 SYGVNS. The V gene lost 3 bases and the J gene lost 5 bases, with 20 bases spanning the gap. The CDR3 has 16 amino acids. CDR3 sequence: CASSENGTFPSNEQYF. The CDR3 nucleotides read TGTGCCAGCAGTGAGAATGGGACATTTCCCTCAAACGAGCAGTACTTC.

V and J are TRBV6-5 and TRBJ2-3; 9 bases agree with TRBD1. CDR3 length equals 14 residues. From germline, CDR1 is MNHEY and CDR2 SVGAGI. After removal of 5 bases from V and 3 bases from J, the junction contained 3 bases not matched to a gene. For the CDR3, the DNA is TGTGCCAGCAGTACAGGGGGCGGGACAGATACGCAGTATTTT. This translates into CASSTGGGTDTQYF.

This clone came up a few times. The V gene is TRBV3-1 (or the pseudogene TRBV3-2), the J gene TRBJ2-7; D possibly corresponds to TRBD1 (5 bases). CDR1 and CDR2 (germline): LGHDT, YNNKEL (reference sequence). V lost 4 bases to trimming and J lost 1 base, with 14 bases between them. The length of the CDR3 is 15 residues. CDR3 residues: CASSRRREVSYEQYF. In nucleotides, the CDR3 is TGTGCCAGCAGCCGTCGCAGGGAAGTTTCCTACGAGCAGTACTTC.

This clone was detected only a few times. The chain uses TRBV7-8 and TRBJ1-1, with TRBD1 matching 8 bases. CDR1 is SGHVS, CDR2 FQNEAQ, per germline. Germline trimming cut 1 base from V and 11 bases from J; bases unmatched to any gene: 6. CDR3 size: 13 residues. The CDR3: CASSLVTGAGAFF. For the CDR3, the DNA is TGTGCCAGCAGCTTAGTGACAGGGGCGGGTGCTTTCTTT.

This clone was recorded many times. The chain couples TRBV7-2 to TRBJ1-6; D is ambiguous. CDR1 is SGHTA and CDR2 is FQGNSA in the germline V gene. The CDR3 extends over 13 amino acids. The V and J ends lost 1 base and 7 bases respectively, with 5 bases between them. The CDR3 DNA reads TGTGCCAGCAGCTTAGGGCCCAATTCACCCCTCCACTTT. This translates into CASSLGPNSPLHF.

The chain's CDR3 is CASSPIKQSRGSYEQYF. Written as DNA, the CDR3 is TGTGCCAGCAGTCCGATCAAACAAAGCAGGGGGTCGTACGAGCAGTACTTC. The chain joins TRBV2 to TRBJ2-7, with 7 bases lining up with TRBD1. The germline V gene encodes CDR1 SNHLY and CDR2 FYNNEI. With V trimmed by 5 bases and J by 4 bases, 17 bases remained unmatched. This CDR3 is built from 17 residues.